These T cell receptor beta chains were read from a single sample in a study of shared clonotypes between healthy human individuals. The method was immunoSEQ multiplex PCR; TCRdb's version includes in-frame clones alone and lacks a portion of them. Of about 2.1 million clones in the sample, around 93% were seen once. Specimen: naive CD8+ T cells from PBMCs. These receptors were taken from a young man in good health. Some clones in this sample may be carry-over from other donors' samples. Both conserved end residues are part of each CDR3. D genes are given only for firm matches.

14	TRBV27	TRBJ2-7	.	TGTGCCAGCAGTTCATGGACAGCGGAATACGAGCAGTACTTC	CASSSWTAEYEQYF
16	TRBV4-1	TRBJ1-2	.	TGCGCCAGCAGCCAAGATGGCAGCCAGGACTCATATGGCTACACCTTC	CASSQDGSQDSYGYTF
15	TRBV27	TRBJ1-2	.	TGTGCCAGCAGTTCCCTAGAGTTAGGTAACTATGGCTACACCTTC	CASSSLELGNYGYTF
15	TRBV9	TRBJ2-1	.	TGTGCCAGCAGCGTAGGTAGTCTTCCCTACAATGAGCAGTTCTTC	CASSVGSLPYNEQFF
16	TRBV4-2	TRBJ2-2	.	TGTGCCAGCAGCCCCGCAACGGGAACGAACACCGGGGAGCTGTTTTTT	CASSPATGTNTGELFF
14	TRBV5-4	TRBJ1-2	TRBD1	TGTGCCAGCAGCCACGACAGGGACAGCTATGGCTACACCTTC	CASSHDRDSYGYTF
13	TRBV4-3	TRBJ2-7	.	TGCGCCAGCAGCCCTGGGACAATCTACGAGCAGTACTTC	CASSPGTIYEQYF
16	TRBV4-1	TRBJ1-2	.	TGCGCCAGCAGCCAAGTTGGCCGGGATATTAACTATGGCTACACCTTC	CASSQVGRDINYGYTF
14	TRBV15	TRBJ1-1	.	TGTGCCACCAGCAGAGATAGGGGGTTTTCTGAAGCTTTCTTT	CATSRDRGFSEAFF
15	TRBV27	TRBJ2-5	TRBD1	TGTGCCAGCAGCGACAATACAGGGGGCGAAGAGACCCAGTACTTC	CASSDNTGGEETQYF
14	TRBV6-5	TRBJ2-1	TRBD1	TGTGCCAGCAGCTCCGGGACAGGGGGTGATGAGCAGTTCTTC	CASSSGTGGDEQFF
13	TRBV27	TRBJ2-7	.	TGTGCCAGCAGTTTCGGTGGATCCTACGAGCAGTACTTC	CASSFGGSYEQYF
16	TRBV7-9	TRBJ2-1	TRBD2	TGTGCCAGCAGCTTAGTAGCGGGAGGATACTACAATGAGCAGTTCTTC	CASSLVAGGYYNEQFF
15	TRBV19	TRBJ2-3	TRBD2	TGTGCCAGTAAGACTAGCGGGAGGGCCTTTGATACGCAGTATTTT	CASKTSGRAFDTQYF
13	TRBV2	TRBJ2-4	.	TGTGCCAGCAGTGAATGGACCAGAAACATTCAGTACTTC	CASSEWTRNIQYF
16	TRBV29-1	TRBJ2-1	TRBD2	TGCAGCGTCGAGGCTCTCGGGACTAGAATCTACAATGAGCAGTTCTTC	CSVEALGTRIYNEQFF
14	TRBV11-2	TRBJ1-4	TRBD1	TGTGCCAGCAGCCCGGGACAGGGGTACGAAAAACTGTTTTTT	CASSPGQGYEKLFF
12	TRBV7-9	TRBJ1-3	.	TGTGCCAGCAGCTTAGCTGGAAACACCATATATTTT	CASSLAGNTIYF
14	TRBV7-9	TRBJ2-7	.	TGTGCCAGCAGCCCAGATCGGGAGAGCTACGAGCAGTACTTC	CASSPDRESYEQYF
15	TRBV9	TRBJ2-1	.	TGTGCCAGCAGCGTAGCCATGGGGGCCGGGAATGAGCAGTTCTTC	CASSVAMGAGNEQFF
16	TRBV25-1	TRBJ2-3	TRBD2	TGTGCCAGCAGTGAATGGACTAGCGGGAGCACAGATACGCAGTATTTT	CASSEWTSGSTDTQYF
16	TRBV7-9	TRBJ2-7	TRBD1	TGTGCCAGCAGCCCTGGGACAGGGAAAAAAACCTACGAGCAGTACTTC	CASSPGTGKKTYEQYF
15	TRBV7-9	TRBJ2-7	.	TGTGCCAGCACCTCCCTGAGGCTACCTACGTACGAGCAGTACTTC	CASTSLRLPTYEQYF
15	TRBV11-2	TRBJ1-1	TRBD1	TGTGCCAGCAGCTTTTGGGACAGGGGTGTCACTGAAGCTTTCTTT	CASSFWDRGVTEAFF
13	TRBV29-1	TRBJ2-7	TRBD1	TGCAGCGTTGTAACAGGGGGCTCCTACGAGCAGTACTTC	CSVVTGGSYEQYF
14	TRBV5-6	TRBJ2-3	TRBD2	TGTGCCAGCAGCTCCGGACTAGTCACAGATACGCAGTATTTT	CASSSGLVTDTQYF